The 24 T cell receptor beta chains below come from one sample, sequenced in a study of blood T cell repertoires in COVID-19. The method was immunoSEQ multiplex PCR; TCRdb's version includes in-frame clones alone and lacks a portion of them. The data contain over 150,000 clones, less than 85% of them seen just once; the ten biggest clones take up approximately 10%. Sample: peripheral blood. The receptors were gathered from a woman of 80 years or more with active or convalescent COVID-19.

This chain links TRBV3-1 (or the pseudogene TRBV3-2) with TRBJ2-4, with a possible D match to TRBD2 (6 bases). This CDR3 is built from 17 residues. The V end was cut by 3 bases, the J end by 0 bases, with 15 bases between. Looked up from germline, CDR1 is LGHDT and CDR2 is YNNKEL (reference sequence). This chain's CDR3 is CASSQRGLSLAKNIQYF. CDR3 in DNA: TGTGCCAGCAGCCAGAGGGGACTGTCACTAGCCAAAAACATTCAGTACTTC.

This chain joins TRBV6-5 and TRBJ1-1; D possibly corresponds to TRBD1 (5 bases). Trimming removed 8 bases at V and 0 bases at J, with 10 bases between. The length of the CDR3 is 13 residues. In germline, CDR1 is MNHEY, CDR2 SVGAGI. CDR3 sequence: CASATELNTEAFF. DNA of the CDR3: TGTGCCAGCGCGACAGAGCTGAACACTGAAGCTTTCTTT.

The chain combines TRBV7-9 with TRBJ2-1; D may be TRBD2 (7 bases). V dropped 1 base and J dropped 3 bases, with 13 bases sitting between them. Germline lookup yields CDR1 SEHNR and CDR2 FQNEAQ (reference sequence). The CDR3 has 16 residues. Written as DNA, the CDR3 is TGTGCCAGCAGCTTAGAACAGGGACTACGCTACAATGAGCAGTTCTTC. Translating it yields CASSLEQGLRYNEQFF.

The V call is TRBV2, the J call TRBJ1-2; D is uncertain. From germline, CDR1 is SNHLY and CDR2 FYNNEI. This CDR3 comprises 13 residues. The ends were cut back, 8 bases at V and 3 bases at J, with 13 bases in the middle. CDR3 sequence (DNA): TGTGCCAGCTTTAGCGGTAGGGACTATGGCTACACCTTC. Translation: CASFSGRDYGYTF. Supplemented by reference TRBV2 and TRBJ1-2, the full variable domain reads EPEVTQTPSHQVTQMGQEVILRCVPISNHLYFYWYRQILGQKVEFLVSFYNNEISEKSEIFDDQFSVERPDGSNFTLKIRSTKLEDSAMYFCASFSGRDYGYTFGSGTRLTVV.

The chain uses TRBV19 and TRBJ2-5; TRBD1 agrees at 7 bases. V was clipped by 10 bases and J by 2 bases; unmatched bases: 7. Germline values: CDR1 LNHDA, CDR2 SQIVND (reference sequence). CDR3 size: 13 residues. CDR3 region: CATSGTAQETQYF. In nucleotides, the CDR3 is TGTGCCACCTCCGGGACAGCTCAAGAGACCCAGTACTTC. Full variable domain (missing parts from reference TRBV19 and TRBJ2-5): DGGITQSPKYLFRKEGQNVTLSCEQNLNHDAMYWYRQDPGQGLRLIYYSQIVNDFQKGDIAEGYSVSREKKESFPLTVTSAQKNPTAFYLCATSGTAQETQYFGPGTRLLVL.

V is TRBV9 and J is TRBJ2-3; 9 bases are a match to TRBD1. The V and J ends lost 4 bases and 9 bases, in that order; junction bases with no gene match: 6. The CDR3 spans 13 residues. Germline V gives CDR1 SGDLS, CDR2 YYNGEE. The CDR3 coding sequence is TGTGCCAGCAGCATTCAGGACAGGGGAACGCAGTATTTT. Amino acids: CASSIQDRGTQYF.

CDR3 DNA: TGTGCCAGCAACGGAGACCCCTTCTACAATGAGCAGTTCTTC. The encoded protein is CASNGDPFYNEQFF. The chain recombines TRBV7-9 with TRBJ2-1; D not resolved. The length of the CDR3 is 14 residues. The V and J ends lost 7 bases and 3 bases respectively, with 13 bases between them. Germline values: CDR1 SEHNR, CDR2 FQNEAQ (reference sequence).

The V and J genes are TRBV2 and TRBJ2-7, with TRBD1 identical over 9 bases. With 1 base clipped from V and 5 bases from J, the junction kept 9 bases outside the gene matches. The CDR3 has 16 residues. The V gene's germline CDR1 is SNHLY and CDR2 FYNNEI. The DNA of the CDR3 is TGTGCCAGCAGTGAAGATCCGGGACAGGGAAAGGACGAGCAGTACTTC. Encoded protein: CASSEDPGQGKDEQYF.

The chain is built from TRBV19 and TRBJ1-1; 7 bases are a match to TRBD1. The CDR3 is made up of 15 amino acids. V dropped 1 base and J dropped 4; count of bases not matched to a gene: 6. The V gene's germline CDR1 is LNHDA and CDR2 SQIVND (reference sequence). CDR3 region: CASSIGGGPGTEAFF. As DNA, the CDR3 is TGTGCCAGTAGTATAGGAGGGGGCCCCGGCACTGAAGCTTTCTTT.

V and J are TRBV10-3 and TRBJ2-7; 10 nucleotides agree with TRBD1. The CDR3 consists of 15 residues. V was pared by 5 bases and J by 5 bases, with 9 bases of the junction left unmatched. Germline CDR1 is ENHRY and CDR2 is SYGVKD. The DNA for the CDR3 is TGTGCCATCAGTTTCTCGACAGGGGGCTACCACGAGCAGTACTTC. Its translation: CAISFSTGGYHEQYF.

J is TRBJ2-1 and V is TRBV9; a possible D gene is TRBD2 (5 bases). The CDR3 has 15 amino acids. The germline gives CDR1 SGDLS, CDR2 YYNGEE. V lost 4 bases and J 0 bases, leaving 11 bases between the germline ends. The CDR3 nucleotides read TGTGCCAGCAGCTTAGGAGGAAACTCCTACAATGAGCAGTTCTTC. Its protein product is CASSLGGNSYNEQFF.

This sequence joins TRBV2 and TRBJ2-1; 11 bases fit TRBD2. The CDR3 is 14 residues long. Germline-derived CDR1 and CDR2 are SNHLY and FYNNEI. The junction had 3 bases not matched to a gene; V was cut back by 7 bases and J by 4 bases. This CDR3 is CASTPSGGYNEQFF. In DNA, the CDR3 is TGTGCCAGCACCCCTAGCGGGGGGTACAATGAGCAGTTCTTC.

This clone was seen a handful of times. V is TRBV7-8 and J is TRBJ2-4, with 8 bases that match TRBD2. The junction had 4 bases not matched to a gene; V was cut back by 2 bases and J by 7 bases. The germline gives CDR1 SGHVS, CDR2 FQNEAQ. This CDR3 contains 14 residues. The CDR3 sequence is CASSLMSGGNIQYF. The CDR3 DNA is TGTGCCAGCAGCTTAATGTCGGGGGGGAACATTCAGTACTTC.

The V call is TRBV6-5, the J call TRBJ1-6; unclear D gene. This CDR3 has 14 amino acids. Germline loops: CDR1 MNHEY, CDR2 SVGAGI. V was trimmed by 4 bases and J by 10 bases, leaving 14 bases between them. CDR3 amino acids: CASSFTAWRSPLHF. The CDR3 DNA reads as TGTGCCAGCAGTTTCACAGCCTGGCGATCACCCCTCCACTTT.

The chain combines TRBV6-5 with TRBJ2-5; 9 nucleotides align to TRBD1. The CDR3 spans 14 residues. V lost 6 bases to trimming and J lost 5 bases; unmatched junction nucleotides: 7. Germline V lookup: CDR1 MNHEY, CDR2 SVGAGI. The CDR3 region has the DNA TGTGCCAGCAGACTGGACAGGGGTGGGGAGACCCAGTACTTC. Translating it yields CASRLDRGGETQYF.

V usage is TRBV29-1 and J usage is TRBJ1-2; D perhaps matches TRBD1 (5 bases). Germline CDR1 SQVTM, CDR2 ANQGSEA. V lost 2 bases and J 8 bases, leaving 12 bases between the germline ends. This CDR3 has 12 residues. The CDR3 region has the DNA TGCAGCGTTGAAAACAGGATCGGCGGCTACACCTTC. This codes for CSVENRIGGYTF. The entire variable domain, with the rest obtained from reference TRBV29-1 and TRBJ1-2, is as follows: SAVISQKPSRDICQRGTSLTIQCQVDSQVTMMFWYRQQPGQSLTLIATANQGSEATYESGFVIDKFPISRPNLTFSTLTVSNMSPEDSSIYLCSVENRIGGYTFGSGTRLTVV.

The CDR3 nucleotides read TGTGCCAGCAGTTCCCTTGGGGCAGGGGACACTGAAGCTTTCTTT. It encodes CASSSLGAGDTEAFF. The rearrangement links TRBV28 to TRBJ1-1, with D perhaps TRBD1 (6 bases). Trimming left V 4 bases short and J 3 bases short, with 15 bases between. CDR1 MDHEN and CDR2 SYDVKM come from the germline V gene. The CDR3 has 15 amino acids.

The chain uses TRBV9 and TRBJ2-7; 11 bases line up with TRBD2. The CDR3 extends over 18 amino acids. The V gene's germline CDR1 is SGDLS and CDR2 YYNGEE. The V segment lost 4 bases and the J segment 1 base; nucleotides outside the gene matches: 13. The CDR3 is CASSPTGLAGGVSYEQYF. CDR3 bases: TGTGCCAGCAGCCCCACCGGGCTAGCGGGAGGAGTTTCCTACGAGCAGTACTTC.

Concerning this clone: This same CDR3 is encoded by further DNA sequences in the sample. The chain employs TRBV6-2 or TRBV6-3 and TRBJ2-7; 7 bases fit TRBD1. Trimming cost V 5 bases and J 2 bases; bases outside gene matches: 3. Germline CDR1 and CDR2: MNHEY and SVGEGT. The CDR3 extends over 13 amino acids. CDR3 protein: CASSLTGTYEQYF. DNA for the CDR3: TGTGCCAGCAGTCTGACAGGGACCTACGAGCAGTACTTC.

The CDR3 coding sequence is TGTGCCGCACGGACACAGGTGGATGGCGAGCAGTTCTTC. This translates into CAARTQVDGEQFF. The chain employs TRBV10-3 and TRBJ2-1, with D possibly being TRBD1 (5 bases). Per germline, CDR1 ENHRY and CDR2 SYGVKD. V lost 11 bases, J lost 10 bases, and 21 bases lay in between. This CDR3 contains 13 residues.

The chain is built from TRBV6-5 and TRBJ1-6; the D gene is possibly TRBD1 (6 bases). The V end was cut by 7 bases, the J end by 7 bases, with 17 bases between. The CDR3 is made up of 15 amino acids. The germline gives CDR1 MNHEY, CDR2 SVGAGI. The CDR3 spells CASTPQGLGNSPLHF. In nucleotides, the CDR3 is TGTGCCAGCACCCCACAGGGACTAGGGAATTCACCCCTCCACTTT.

This chain links TRBV6-5 with TRBJ2-7, with TRBD2 matching over 11 bases. Germline lookup yields CDR1 MNHEY and CDR2 SVGAGI. This CDR3 has 14 amino acids. With V trimmed by 5 bases and J by 6 bases, 6 bases remained unmatched. The CDR3 DNA reads as TGTGCCAGCAGTCTACCCGGGACTAGCGGCGAGCAGTACTTC. This gives the protein CASSLPGTSGEQYF.

The rearrangement links TRBV11-2 to TRBJ1-2; TRBD1 matches at 8 bases. In germline, CDR1 is SGHAT, CDR2 FQNNGV. V lost 0 bases to trimming and J lost 8 bases; unmatched junction nucleotides: 8. The CDR3 length is 15 residues. In nucleotides, the CDR3 is TGTGCCAGCAGCTTAGATCTCCGACAGGGGAAGGGCTACACCTTC. Translating gives CASSLDLRQGKGYTF. The whole variable domain, filled in from reference TRBV11-2 and TRBJ1-2, reads EAGVAQSPRYKIIEKRQSVAFWCNPISGHATLYWYQQILGQGPKLLIQFQNNGVVDDSQLPKDRFSAERLKGVDSTLKIQPAKLEDSAVYLCASSLDLRQGKGYTFGSGTRLTVV.

This chain links TRBV3-1 (or the pseudogene TRBV3-2) with TRBJ2-7, with 7 nucleotides matching TRBD1. Looked up from germline, CDR1 is LGHDT and CDR2 is YNNKEL (reference sequence). The CDR3 contains 13 residues. The V and J ends lost 1 base and 9 bases, in that order; junction bases with no gene match: 6. The CDR3 is CASSQARQGPQYF. CDR3 nucleotide sequence: TGTGCCAGCAGCCAAGCCCGACAGGGCCCGCAGTACTTC.